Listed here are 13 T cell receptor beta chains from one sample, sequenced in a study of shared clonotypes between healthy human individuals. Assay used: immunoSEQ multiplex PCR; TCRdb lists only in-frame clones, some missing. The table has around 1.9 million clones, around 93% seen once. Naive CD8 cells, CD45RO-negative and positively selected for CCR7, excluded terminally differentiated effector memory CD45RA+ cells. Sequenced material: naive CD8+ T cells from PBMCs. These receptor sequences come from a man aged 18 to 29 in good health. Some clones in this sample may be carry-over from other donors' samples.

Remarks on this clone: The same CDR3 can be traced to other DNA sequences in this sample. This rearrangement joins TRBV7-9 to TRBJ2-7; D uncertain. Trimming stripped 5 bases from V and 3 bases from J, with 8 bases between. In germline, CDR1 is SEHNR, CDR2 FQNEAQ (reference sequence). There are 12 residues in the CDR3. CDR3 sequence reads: CASSPLSYEQYF. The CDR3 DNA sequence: TGTGCCAGCAGCCCTTTAAGCTACGAGCAGTACTTC.

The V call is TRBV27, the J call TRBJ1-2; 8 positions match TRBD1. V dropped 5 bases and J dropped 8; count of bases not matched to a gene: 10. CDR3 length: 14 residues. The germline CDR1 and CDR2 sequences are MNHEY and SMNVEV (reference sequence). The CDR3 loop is CASSASGTGLGYTF. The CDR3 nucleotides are TGTGCCAGCAGTGCCTCGGGGACAGGTTTGGGCTACACCTTC.

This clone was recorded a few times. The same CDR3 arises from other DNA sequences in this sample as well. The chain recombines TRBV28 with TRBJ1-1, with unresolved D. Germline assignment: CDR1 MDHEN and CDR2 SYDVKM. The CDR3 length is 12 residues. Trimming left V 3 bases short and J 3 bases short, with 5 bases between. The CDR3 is CASSLGYTEAFF. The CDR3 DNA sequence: TGTGCCAGCAGTTTGGGGTACACTGAAGCTTTCTTT.

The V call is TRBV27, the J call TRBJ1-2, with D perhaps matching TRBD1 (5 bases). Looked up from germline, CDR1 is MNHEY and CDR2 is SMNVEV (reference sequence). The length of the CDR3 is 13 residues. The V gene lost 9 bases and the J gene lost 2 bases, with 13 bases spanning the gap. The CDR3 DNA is TGTGCCAGTTGGGCAGGGATGAACTATGGCTACACCTTC. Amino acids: CASWAGMNYGYTF.

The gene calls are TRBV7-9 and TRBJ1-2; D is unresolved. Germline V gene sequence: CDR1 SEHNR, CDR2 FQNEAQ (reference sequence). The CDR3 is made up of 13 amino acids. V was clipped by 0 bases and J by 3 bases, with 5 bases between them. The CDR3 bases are TGTGCCAGCAGCTTAGCGCTGGACTATGGCTACACCTTC. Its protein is CASSLALDYGYTF.

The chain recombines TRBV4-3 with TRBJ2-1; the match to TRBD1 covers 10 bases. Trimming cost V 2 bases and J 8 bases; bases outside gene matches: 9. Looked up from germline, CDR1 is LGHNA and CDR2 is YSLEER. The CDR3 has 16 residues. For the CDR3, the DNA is TGCGCCAGCAGCCAACGGGACAGGGGAGAGGACGATGAGCAGTTCTTC. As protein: CASSQRDRGEDDEQFF.

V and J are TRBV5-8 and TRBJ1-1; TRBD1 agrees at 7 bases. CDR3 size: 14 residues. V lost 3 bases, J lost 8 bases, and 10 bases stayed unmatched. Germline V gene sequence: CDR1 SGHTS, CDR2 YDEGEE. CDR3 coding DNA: TGTGCCAGCAGCTCAATGGACAGGTCAGACGAAGCTTTCTTT. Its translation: CASSSMDRSDEAFF.

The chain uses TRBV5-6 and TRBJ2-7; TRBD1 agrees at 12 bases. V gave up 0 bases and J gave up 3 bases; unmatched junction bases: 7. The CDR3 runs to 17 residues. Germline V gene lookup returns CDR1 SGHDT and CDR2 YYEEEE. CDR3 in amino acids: CASSLDSGDRGLYEQYF. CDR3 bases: TGTGCCAGCAGCTTGGATTCTGGGGACAGGGGGCTCTACGAGCAGTACTTC.

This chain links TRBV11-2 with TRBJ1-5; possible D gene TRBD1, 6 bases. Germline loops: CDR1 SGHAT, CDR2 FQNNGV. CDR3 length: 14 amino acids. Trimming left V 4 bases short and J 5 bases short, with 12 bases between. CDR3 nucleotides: TGTGCCAGCAGCTCGGGTCAGGGGCATCAGCCCCAGCATTTT. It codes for CASSSGQGHQPQHF.

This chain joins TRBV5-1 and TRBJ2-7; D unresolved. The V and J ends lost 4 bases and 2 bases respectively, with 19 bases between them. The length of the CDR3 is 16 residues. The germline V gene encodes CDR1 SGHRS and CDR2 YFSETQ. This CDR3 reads CASSPTPWVDPYEQYF. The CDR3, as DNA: TGCGCCAGCAGCCCCACCCCTTGGGTAGACCCCTACGAGCAGTACTTC.

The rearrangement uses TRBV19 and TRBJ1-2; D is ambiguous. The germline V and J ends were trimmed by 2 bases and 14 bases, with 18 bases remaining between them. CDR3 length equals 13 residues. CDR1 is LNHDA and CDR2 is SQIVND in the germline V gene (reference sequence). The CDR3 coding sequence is TGTGCCAGTAGTATACTCCCAGGCCCCAAGCATACCTTC. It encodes CASSILPGPKHTF.

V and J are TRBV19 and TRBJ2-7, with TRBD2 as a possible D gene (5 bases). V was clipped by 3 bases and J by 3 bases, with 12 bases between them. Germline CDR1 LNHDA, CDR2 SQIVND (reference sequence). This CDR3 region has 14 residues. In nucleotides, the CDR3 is TGTGCCAGTAGTATGGGGTCGGGGATCTACGAGCAGTACTTC. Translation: CASSMGSGIYEQYF.

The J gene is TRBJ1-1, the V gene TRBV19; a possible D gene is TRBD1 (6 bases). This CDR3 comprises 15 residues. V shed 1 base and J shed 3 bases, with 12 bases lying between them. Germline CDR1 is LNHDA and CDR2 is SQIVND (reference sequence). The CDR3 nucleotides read TGTGCCAGTAGTATAGTACAGGGTGGGCACACTGAAGCTTTCTTT. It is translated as CASSIVQGGHTEAFF.